Shown below are 28 T cell receptor beta chains from a single sample sequenced in a study of blood T cells in healthy people across ages. A second PCR, run for roughly 7 to 12 cycles, used a sample-barcoded 5' primer plus a J-beta primer mix. TCRdb analysed the 5' RACE reads with MiXCR anew, one entry per CDR3 protein. The sample includes roughly 700,000 distinct CDR3 sequences, roughly 49% seen only once; the top ten take about 32%. The sequenced material came from blood. The receptors shown here come from a woman aged 55-69 years in good health.

The sample holds many counts of this clonotype. The CDR3 DNA is TGTGCCAGCAGCTTGAGCGGGGCCTCCTACGAGCAGTACTTC. As protein: CASSLSGASYEQYF. This chain links TRBV7-2 with TRBJ2-7, with TRBD2 identical over 7 bases. The ends lost 3 bases at V and 0 bases at J; junction bases unmatched: 2. The CDR3 is 14 residues long. CDR1 is SGHTA, CDR2 FQGNSA, per germline.

This clonotype was counted between two and nine times. The chain joins TRBV20-1 to TRBJ2-3; maybe TRBD2 (6 bases). The CDR3 is 13 amino acids. V lost 3 bases and J lost 4, with 11 bases in between. Germline CDR1 DFQATT, CDR2 SNEGSKA (reference sequence). CDR3 amino acids: CSASGPSADTQYF. The CDR3, as DNA: TGCAGTGCTAGTGGGCCTAGCGCAGATACGCAGTATTTT.

V usage is TRBV12-3 or TRBV12-4 and J usage is TRBJ2-1; TRBD2 matches 10 bases. This CDR3 region has 17 residues. V lost 4 bases and J lost 8; bases outside the gene matches: 14. CDR3 amino acids: CASSSRLAGPAVDEQFF. DNA of the CDR3: TGTGCCAGCAGTTCGAGACTAGCGGGCCCGGCAGTCGATGAGCAGTTCTTC.

The chain has TRBV28 and TRBJ1-2, with TRBD1 identical over 9 bases. Unmatched junction bases numbered 12, after V lost 7 bases and J lost 12 bases. The CDR3 is made up of 13 amino acids. In germline, CDR1 is MDHEN, CDR2 SYDVKM. In DNA, the CDR3 is TGTGCCAGCATCCTACAGGGGGCGCGGTCCCACACCTTC. This codes for CASILQGARSHTF.

This chain uses TRBV7-9 with TRBJ2-3; 13 nucleotides agree with TRBD2. The germline V gene has CDR1 SEHNR and CDR2 FQNEAQ (reference sequence). Germline trimming cut 4 bases from V and 6 bases from J; bases unmatched to any gene: 16. The CDR3 spans 19 residues. The CDR3 loop reads CASSSKKPGLAGLRDTQYF. The DNA of the CDR3 is TGTGCCAGCAGCTCAAAGAAACCGGGACTAGCGGGACTCAGGGATACGCAGTATTTT.

CDR3 region: CATSHQGLASHEQFF. CDR3 DNA: TGTGCCACCAGTCACCAGGGACTAGCATCCCATGAGCAGTTCTTC. The chain joins TRBV24-1 to TRBJ2-1, with 9 bases lining up with TRBD2. Trimming removed 6 bases from V and 8 bases from J; junction bases left unmatched: 10. The CDR3 has 15 amino acids. The germline V gene has CDR1 KGHDR and CDR2 SFDVKD.

This clonotype was recorded only once. The chain recombines TRBV5-1 with TRBJ2-3; 9 bases are shared with TRBD1. After removal of 1 base from V and 5 bases from J, the junction contained 8 bases not matched to a gene. The germline CDR1 and CDR2 sequences are SGHRS and YFSETQ. The CDR3 is 16 residues long. CDR3 sequence: CASSLWVTGGEDTQYF. The DNA for the CDR3 is TGCGCCAGCAGCTTGTGGGTGACAGGGGGAGAAGATACGCAGTATTTT.

This clonotype was counted at least ten times. V usage is TRBV7-2 and J usage is TRBJ2-3; TRBD2 matches 7 bases. There are 15 residues in the CDR3. Germline CDR1 and CDR2: SGHTA and FQGNSA. V was clipped by 6 bases and J by 6 bases; unmatched bases: 12. The CDR3, as DNA: TGTGCCAGCAGTTTAATAGCGGCGGGGGTGGATACGCAGTATTTT. This sequence encodes CASSLIAAGVDTQYF.

In this sample, this clonotype turned up once. The gene calls are TRBV11-1 and TRBJ2-1, with D unclear. In germline, CDR1 is SGHAT, CDR2 FQDESV (reference sequence). The V gene lost 5 bases and the J gene lost 4 bases, with 12 bases spanning the gap. CDR3 length: 14 amino acids. The CDR3 DNA sequence: TGTGCCAGCAGCCCGCCGCCCAGTTACAATGAGCAGTTCTTC. Translating it yields CASSPPPSYNEQFF.

This clonotype was counted a few times. The chain is built from TRBV4-2 and TRBJ2-7; TRBD2 is a possible D gene (5 bases). V was pared by 1 base and J by 3 bases, with 16 bases between. Per the germline V gene, CDR1 is LGHNA and CDR2 is YNFKEQ. CDR3 length: 16 residues. The CDR3 nucleotides read TGTGCCAGCAGCCAAGTGAGAGGGTTTGGGATCTACGAGCAGTACTTC. Its translation is CASSQVRGFGIYEQYF.

The chain uses TRBV9 and TRBJ2-5; D perhaps matches TRBD2 (6 bases). The DNA end lines up better with TRBJ2-7; the J call may be wrong. Germline V gene data show CDR1 as SGDLS and CDR2 as YYNGEE. The CDR3 is 14 residues long. CDR3: CASSAGTPPYEQYF. CDR3 in DNA: TGTGCCAGCAGCGCCGGGACTCCACCCTACGAGCAGTACTTC.

This chain uses TRBV7-2 with TRBJ1-2; 8 bases are shared with TRBD1. The CDR3 extends over 15 amino acids. Germline V gene lookup returns CDR1 SGHTA and CDR2 FQGNSA. V was pared by 2 bases and J by 12 bases, with 14 bases of the junction left unmatched. Here the CDR3 reads CASSLMAGGHEGHTF. The CDR3, as DNA: TGTGCCAGCAGCTTAATGGCAGGGGGCCATGAGGGCCACACCTTC.

This clonotype has more than one count but fewer than ten. This chain uses TRBV12-3 or TRBV12-4 with TRBJ2-1, with 9 bases that match TRBD2. The CDR3 covers 13 residues. Germline trimming cut 3 bases from V and 8 bases from J; bases unmatched to any gene: 2. CDR3 sequence reads: CASSLTSGYEQFF. CDR3 coding DNA: TGTGCCAGCAGTTTGACTAGCGGATATGAGCAGTTCTTC.

This clonotype was seen a handful of times. The chain carries TRBV9 and TRBJ2-1; D is ambiguous. Between the trimmed V and J ends, which lost 0 bases and 8 bases, there was a span of 6 bases. Looked up from germline, CDR1 is SGDLS and CDR2 is YYNGEE. CDR3 length: 12 amino acids. The CDR3 DNA sequence: TGTGCCAGCAGCGTAGCTTCCCATGAGCAGTTCTTC. It translates to CASSVASHEQFF.

This rearrangement joins TRBV27 to TRBJ2-7, with D possibly TRBD1 on 5 matching bases. The J call may not be correct, given that the DNA end is closer to TRBJ2-5. CDR3 length: 16 amino acids. Germline CDR1 is MNHEY and CDR2 is SMNVEV (reference sequence). CDR3 loop: CASSSKDTSLGETQYF. The CDR3 nucleotides read TGTGCCAGCAGTTCGAAGGACACTTCTCTAGGGGAGACCCAGTACTTC.

This clonotype was detected only a few times. The gene calls are TRBV20-1 and TRBJ1-2; possibly TRBD1 for D (6 bases). V was pared by 6 bases and J by 7 bases, with 18 bases between. From germline, CDR1 is DFQATT and CDR2 SNEGSKA (reference sequence). This CDR3 comprises 13 residues. The CDR3 DNA reads TGCAGTGCCCCAGTTGACAGGCAGGGTGGCTACACCTTC. Its translation: CSAPVDRQGGYTF.

The gene calls are TRBV7-9 and TRBJ1-1; possibly TRBD1 for D (5 bases). Germline CDR1 and CDR2: SEHNR and FQNEAQ (reference sequence). V lost 5 bases to trimming and J lost 6 bases, with 19 bases between them. This CDR3 has 15 amino acids. The CDR3 DNA sequence: TGTGCCAGCAGCGGGATGGTTACAGGTAGAGCTGAAGCTTTCTTT. The encoded protein is CASSGMVTGRAEAFF.

This clonotype was counted only a few times. Its ends do not fully match the called genes, so a read error is possible. The chain couples TRBV20-1 to TRBJ2-7; 7 nucleotides align to TRBD1. The closer fit of TRBJ2-5 to the DNA end suggests the J call may be wrong. This CDR3 region has 14 residues. Per the germline V gene, CDR1 is DFQATT and CDR2 is SNEGSKA (reference sequence). The CDR3 reads CSARDRVRGETQYF. CDR3 nucleotide sequence: TGCAGTGCAAGAGACAGGGTGCGAGGGGAGACCCAGTACTTC.

This clonotype came up many times. V gene TRBV20-1 combines with J gene TRBJ2-3; 9 bases are a match to TRBD2. J was trimmed by 3 bases and V by 3 bases; bases with no gene match: 7. This CDR3 comprises 15 residues. Germline V gene data show CDR1 as DFQATT and CDR2 as SNEGSKA (reference sequence). As DNA, the CDR3 is TGCAGTGCTAGCGATCCGGGACTAGCAACAGATACGCAGTATTTT. Its translation is CSASDPGLATDTQYF.

This clonotype was detected a few times. V and J are TRBV6-5 and TRBJ2-7; D is perhaps TRBD2 (6 bases). This CDR3 is built from 16 residues. In germline, CDR1 is MNHEY, CDR2 SVGAGI. V shed 0 bases and J shed 6 bases, with 18 bases lying between them. CDR3 nucleotide sequence: TGTGCCAGCAGTTACTCACCTACAGGAGGGCTTAGCGAGCAGTACTTC. Protein product: CASSYSPTGGLSEQYF.

To note about this clonotype: This clone may be a read error of a much larger clone one base away. The genes are TRBV5-1 and TRBJ2-7, with D possibly matching TRBD1 (6 bases). The CDR3 is 14 amino acids. Between the trimmed V and J ends, which lost 0 bases and 3 bases, there was a span of 10 bases. Germline loops: CDR1 SGHRS, CDR2 YFSETQ. CDR3 bases: TGCGCCAGCAGCTTGGACAGGGCAAACTACGAGCAGTACTTC. Protein: CASSLDRANYEQYF. Combining the CDR3 with reference TRBV5-1 and TRBJ2-7 gives the whole variable domain KAGVTQTPRYLIKTRGQQVTLSCSPISGHRSVSWYQQTPGQGLQFLFEYFSETQRNKGNFPGRFSGRQFSNSRSEMNVSTLELGDSALYLCASSLDRANYEQYFGPGTRLTVT.

The genes are TRBV20-1 and TRBJ2-5; TRBD2 matches at 8 bases. Trimming cost V 2 bases and J 11 bases; bases outside gene matches: 10. Germline V gene lookup returns CDR1 DFQATT and CDR2 SNEGSKA (reference sequence). The CDR3 loop spans 13 amino acids. In nucleotides, the CDR3 is TGCAGTGCTAGAACAGCGGGAGTAGTTGAGCAGTACTTC. This gives the protein CSARTAGVVEQYF.

V and J are TRBV4-2 and TRBJ2-7, with 11 bases lining up with TRBD2. The trim removed 1 base at V and 5 bases at J, leaving 16 bases unmatched. The CDR3 is 19 residues long. Germline loops: CDR1 LGHNA, CDR2 YNFKEQ. The CDR3 protein is CASSQAEPLSGRAADEQYF. The CDR3 DNA reads TGTGCCAGCAGCCAAGCCGAACCCCTTAGCGGGAGGGCCGCCGACGAGCAGTACTTC.

The V and J genes are TRBV7-9 and TRBJ2-3, with 10 bases lining up with TRBD1. Unmatched junction bases numbered 19, after V lost 4 bases and J lost 6 bases. Germline loops: CDR1 SEHNR, CDR2 FQNEAQ (reference sequence). The CDR3 extends over 19 amino acids. The CDR3 nucleotides read TGTGCCAGCAGCTACCGACAGGGGGCGAGTTATAGTGGTGAGGATACGCAGTATTTT. This gives the protein CASSYRQGASYSGEDTQYF.

A word on this clonotype: A much larger clone differs from this one at a single base, so this may be a read error. The chain joins TRBV19 to TRBJ2-1, with TRBD2 identical over 10 bases. The end of the DNA fits TRBJ2-7 better, so the J call may be wrong. This CDR3 is 15 amino acids long. Looked up from germline, CDR1 is LNHDA and CDR2 is SQIVND (reference sequence). DNA for the CDR3: TGTGCCAGTAGTATGACTAGCGGGCAATACAATGAGCAGTACTTC. Its protein is CASSMTSGQYNEQYF.

This clonotype appeared a few times. The rearrangement uses TRBV7-3 and TRBJ2-1; 7 positions agree with TRBD2. Germline CDR1 and CDR2: SGHTA and FQGTGA. Trimming cost V 4 bases and J 9 bases; bases outside gene matches: 6. This CDR3 has 13 amino acids. This CDR3 is CASSSGLGREQFF. The DNA for the CDR3 is TGTGCCAGCAGCTCCGGACTAGGTCGTGAGCAGTTCTTC. The complete variable domain, with remaining parts taken from reference TRBV7-3 and TRBJ2-1, reads GAGVSQTPSNKVTEKGKYVELRCDPISGHTALYWYRQSLGQGPEFLIYFQGTGAADDSGLPNDRFFAVRPEGSVSTLKIQRTERGDSAVYLCASSSGLGREQFFGPGTRLTVL.

The chain carries TRBV28 and TRBJ2-7; tentative D call: TRBD1 (6 bases). The V end lost 3 bases, the J end lost 0 bases, and 12 bases lay between the germline ends. This CDR3 region has 15 residues. The V gene's germline CDR1 is MDHEN and CDR2 SYDVKM. CDR3 in amino acids: CASSLGAGRSYEQYF. In DNA form, the CDR3 reads TGTGCCAGCAGTTTGGGGGCAGGACGCTCCTACGAGCAGTACTTC.

This chain links TRBV29-1 with TRBJ2-2; D is tentatively TRBD1 or TRBD2 (5 bases each). Trimming took 4 bases from V and 4 from J, leaving 16 bases between them. The CDR3 has 15 residues. Germline lookup yields CDR1 SQVTM and CDR2 ANQGSEA. The CDR3: CSVATTGGITGELFF. CDR3 nucleotides: TGCAGCGTTGCCACCACAGGAGGAATCACCGGGGAGCTGTTTTTT.